What follows are 8 T cell receptor beta chains derived from one specimen sequenced in a study of blood T cell repertoires in COVID-19. Sequenced by immunoSEQ multiplex PCR; TCRdb stores in-frame clones only, minus some. The sample records about 150,000 clones, over 65% being singletons. Sequencing was performed on PBMCs or T cells enriched from blood (not recorded which). The receptor source for this set is a woman aged 45-65 years who had recovered from COVID-19.

The chain recombines TRBV4-1 with TRBJ1-4; tentatively, D is TRBD1 (6 bases). The CDR3 totals 20 residues. Germline values: CDR1 MGHRA, CDR2 YSYEKL. Deletions cut 3 bases from V and 3 bases from J, with 26 bases between. The CDR3 is CASSQTRTLSPGAPNEKLFF. CDR3 sequence (DNA): TGCGCCAGCAGCCAGACCCGGACCTTATCCCCAGGGGCACCTAATGAAAAACTGTTTTTT.

The rearrangement joins TRBV6-1 to TRBJ2-2, with D tentatively TRBD1 (6 bases). V lost 2 bases to trimming and J lost 6 bases, with 10 bases between them. The CDR3 has 14 amino acids. CDR1 is MNHNS and CDR2 is SASEGT in the germline V gene. CDR3 region: CASSEHRVSGELFF. CDR3 DNA sequence: TGTGCCAGCAGTGAACACAGGGTGTCCGGGGAGCTGTTTTTT.

The rearrangement uses TRBV30 and TRBJ1-4; 8 bases are a match to TRBD1. The CDR3 consists of 17 residues. Germline values: CDR1 GTSNPN, CDR2 SVGIG (reference sequence). With V trimmed by 1 base and J by 7 bases, 14 bases remained unmatched. The DNA for the CDR3 is TGTGCCTGGAGTGGTGGGACAGGACACTCTTTTAGTGAAAAACTGTTTTTT. As protein: CAWSGGTGHSFSEKLFF.

V is TRBV7-8 and J is TRBJ2-2; D ambiguous. Germline loops: CDR1 SGHVS, CDR2 FQNEAQ. V was cut by 1 base and J by 3 bases, with 9 bases left in between. The length of the CDR3 is 15 residues. In nucleotides, the CDR3 is TGTGCCAGCAGCTTAGGTTACACCTACACCGGGGAGCTGTTTTTT. Protein product: CASSLGYTYTGELFF.

V usage is TRBV7-3 and J usage is TRBJ2-1; 14 bases are shared with TRBD2. The ends lost 5 bases at V and 9 bases at J; junction bases unmatched: 12. Germline CDR1 reads SGHTA; CDR2 reads FQGTGA. This CDR3 region has 17 residues. CDR3 DNA: TGTGCCAGCAGCCCTCCCGGGACTAGCGGGGGTGCCGGTGAGCAGTTCTTC. As protein: CASSPPGTSGGAGEQFF.

This clone was counted once. The chain employs TRBV29-1 and TRBJ1-3, with 7 bases identical to TRBD1. CDR3 length: 12 amino acids. J lost 8 bases, V lost 3 bases, and 4 bases had no gene match. Germline CDR1 is SQVTM and CDR2 is ANQGSEA. DNA for the CDR3: TGCAGCGTTGACGACAGGGATGACACCATATATTTT. Its protein is CSVDDRDDTIYF.

The J gene is TRBJ2-5, the V gene TRBV27; D call uncertain. The CDR3 length is 14 residues. Germline V gene lookup returns CDR1 MNHEY and CDR2 SMNVEV (reference sequence). Trimming took off 0 bases at V and 2 bases at J, with 7 bases between the two ends. The CDR3 spells CASSLSIVQETQYF. CDR3 bases: TGTGCCAGCAGTTTATCGATAGTACAAGAGACCCAGTACTTC.

This chain connects TRBV6-5 to TRBJ2-7; 10 nucleotides match TRBD2. The CDR3 contains 13 residues. J gave up 6 bases and V 8 bases, and 7 bases lay outside the gene matches. In germline, CDR1 is MNHEY, CDR2 SVGAGI. In nucleotides, the CDR3 is TGTGCCAGCCAAAGAGCGGGGGGGCGCGAGCAGTACTTC. This encodes CASQRAGGREQYF.